This T cell receptor (beta chain) was retrieved from a study of blood T cell repertoires in COVID-19 (dated by TCRdb to 2019 to 2021). The study in broad terms: Samples from collaborators originated in the United States, Italy and Spain and spanned both the acute and convalescent phases of COVID-19. The prospective study material was composed of cDNA or gDNA derived from T cells, B-cell-depleted T cells, or PBMCs. Samples came from the ongoing ImmuneRACE study (first 160 participants) plus 1,254 subjects from 6 global collaborators. HLA class I and class II types, where available, came from metadata supplied by the sample provider rather than from assay-based typing. A de-identified subject ID, COVID-19 status, age in years and sex were almost always included in the sample metadata. The repertoires were made available in a free public database intended to serve as a resource for research on the immune response to SARS-CoV-2. Deeply sampled blood TCRbeta repertoires from subjects exposed to, actively infected with, or recovered from COVID-19 were included in the dataset. General study outcomes and caveats: The quantity of clinical and demographic metadata differed by source and by participant and was supplied without curation.

On this clone: There is no known antigen for this receptor. There are no base qualities to consult, and no much larger clone falls within one base.

TCRbeta CDR3 regions were amplified from genomic DNA by means of the immunoSEQ Assay, a bias-controlled multiplex PCR. In the original analysis: Within the assay, amplification of reference gene primers was used to estimate how many nucleated cells each sample contained. Sequence reads were collapsed and filtered to measure the absolute abundance of every unique TCRbeta CDR3 rearrangement. For each sample, productive Simpson clonality was calculated by taking the square root of Simpson's diversity index across productive rearrangements. Imported from immuneACCESS, the table was reduced by TCRdb to in-frame sequences with V and J called. These copies leave out some clones; in studies compared against another copy, an unresolved V gene accounts for under half, and the cause of the remainder is not known. V, J and clone size reflect that table, while D and trimming were determined from the DNA. In this sample the table shows approximately 150,000 clones, more than 60% of which occur a single time. The top ten clones comprise around 17% of the sample.

The collaborating institutions used their own protocols to collect whole blood in K2EDTA tubes. For TCRbeta analysis, collaborator samples were shipped as frozen whole blood, as isolated PBMCs, or as DNA extracted from either sample type. V is cut by 1 base and J by 5 bases, and the space between the germline ends is 11 bases. From the germline V gene, CDR1 is SGHTA and CDR2 is FQGNSA. Spanning cysteine to phenylalanine, the CDR3 consists of 14 amino acids. The only DNA kept is the CDR3, 42 bases in frame from the first base. This clonotype was sampled from a man aged 50 to 60 with acute or convalescent COVID-19. Source material: peripheral blood. In this chain, TRBV7-2 is recombined with TRBJ2-5, with TRBD1 as a weak D call on 5 bases. The nucleotide sequence is TGTGCCAGCAGCTTAGACAGGTTCACGGAGACCCAGTACTTC. Protein translation: CASSLDRFTETQYF.